The 20 T cell receptor beta chains below all came from one sample that was sequenced in a study of T cell clonality in common variable immunodeficiency. These receptors have no known antigen. The protocol was immunoSEQ multiplex PCR, while the TCRdb copy is restricted to in-frame clones and leaves out a portion. The sample lists approximately 30,000 clones, none appearing once, the ten largest making up 3.5% to 4.5%. Overall study findings and caveats: Common variable immunodeficiency TCR beta sequences reportedly had fewer deletions and N-nucleotide insertions.

The sequenced material came from peripheral blood mononuclear cells. The receptors come from a human donor with common variable immunodeficiency.

This clone showed up just a few times. The CDR3 goes on 3 residues after the read ends, and that part is filled in from the germline J gene. The chain links TRBV7-2 to TRBJ1-2, with D uncertain. V was shortened by 5 bases and J by 4 bases, with 8 bases between the two germline ends. Germline V lookup: CDR1 SGHTA, CDR2 FQGNSA. This CDR3 contains 12 residues. The sequenced part of the CDR3 DNA is TGTGCCAGCAGCCTCACACGCTATGGC. This encodes CASSLTRYG. The entire CDR3 reads CASSLTRYGYTF.

This clone occurred a few times. The CDR3 here is CASRGRQLSNTEAFF. Incomplete CDR3 DNA: TGTGCCAGTAGAGGGAGACAGTTATCAAACACTGAA. The chain joins TRBV19 to TRBJ1-1; possibly TRBD1 for D (5 bases). Sequencing ends 3 residues short of the CDR3 end; the germline J gene provides the rest. This CDR3 has 15 amino acids. V lost 6 bases, J lost 2 bases, and 16 bases lay in between. The germline V gene has CDR1 LNHDA and CDR2 SQIVND (reference sequence).

This clone has a count of ten or more. The read ends 3 residues shy of where the CDR3 ends; the end is completed using the germline J gene. The chain has TRBV7-3 and TRBJ2-3; possible D gene TRBD1, 5 bases. The ends were cut back, 5 bases at V and 0 bases at J, with 9 bases in the middle. The CDR3 covers 14 residues. Germline CDR1 is SGHTA and CDR2 is FQGTGA. This chain's CDR3 is CASSRDSSTDTQYF. The CDR3 bases that were read are TGTGCCAGCAGCAGAGACAGTAGCACAGATACG.

Concerning this clone itself: The CDR3 end falls 3 residues outside the read, so it is completed with the germline J gene. The rearrangement uses TRBV18 and TRBJ1-6; maybe TRBD1 (6 bases). Germline V gene lookup returns CDR1 KGHSH and CDR2 LQKENI. The CDR3 is made up of 14 amino acids. V was cut by 3 bases and J by 7 bases, with 10 bases left in between. The CDR3 bases that were read are TGTGCCAGCTCACCTGGACAGAACAATTCACCC. It codes for CASSPGQNNSP. The CDR3 as a whole reads CASSPGQNNSPLHF. Combining the CDR3 with reference TRBV18 and TRBJ1-6 gives the whole variable domain NAGVMQNPRHLVRRRGQEARLRCSPMKGHSHVYWYRQLPEEGLKFMVYLQKENIIDESGMPKERFSAEFPKEGPSILRIQQVVRGDSAAYFCASSPGQNNSPLHFGNGTRLTVT.

Comments on this clone: The read finishes 3 residues shy of the CDR3 end, and the germline J gene is used to complete it. The J gene is TRBJ2-1, the V gene TRBV20-1; unclear D gene. The germline V gene has CDR1 DFQATT and CDR2 SNEGSKA (reference sequence). The CDR3 runs 14 residues. Deletions cut 5 bases from V and 7 bases from J, with 18 bases between. CDR3 DNA, as far as it was read: TGCAGTGCTCCGATCTGGCAGACTGGTAATGAG. Protein product: CSAPIWQTGNE. The CDR3 reads in full as CSAPIWQTGNEQFF.

About this clone: Read sequence stops 3 residues before the CDR3 end, and the germline J gene provides the missing end. V usage is TRBV7-3 and J usage is TRBJ2-1; TRBD2 matches at 7 bases. V lost 5 bases to trimming and J lost 5 bases; unmatched junction nucleotides: 12. The germline CDR1 and CDR2 sequences are SGHTA and FQGTGA. The CDR3 is made up of 16 amino acids. The CDR3 DNA, read in part, is TGTGCCAGCAGCCCTAGCTGGGGGGGGAATAACAATGAG. Translated: CASSPSWGGNNNE. The complete CDR3 protein is CASSPSWGGNNNEQFF.

This clone was seen at least ten times. Coverage ceases 3 residues before the CDR3 finishes, and the germline J gene fills in the end. The chain couples TRBV2 to TRBJ1-2, with D possibly being TRBD1 (5 bases). Between the trimmed V and J ends, which lost 2 bases and 3 bases, there was a span of 16 bases. This CDR3 has 16 amino acids. Germline V CDR1 and CDR2: SNHLY, FYNNEI. CDR3 DNA (partial): TGTGCCAGCAGTGAAATCGGCAGGCGGGGCCACTATGGC. It translates to CASSEIGRRGHYG. The whole CDR3 protein reads CASSEIGRRGHYGYTF.

As to this clone: The DNA ends 3 residues before the CDR3 does, and the rest of the CDR3 is filled in from the germline J gene. The chain employs TRBV30 and TRBJ2-7; TRBD2 matches at 7 bases. Trimming cost V 4 bases and J 2 bases; bases outside gene matches: 2. The CDR3 contains 12 residues. CDR1 and CDR2 from the germline V gene are GTSNPN and SVGIG (reference sequence). The sequenced part of the CDR3 DNA is TGTGCCTGGACTAGCGGAACCTACGAG. The encoded protein is CAWTSGTYE. The CDR3 reads in full as CAWTSGTYEQYF. Full variable domain (outside the CDR3, taken from reference TRBV30 and TRBJ2-7): SQTIHQWPATLVQPVGSPLSLECTVEGTSNPNLYWYRQAAGRGLQLLFYSVGIGQISSEVPQNLSASRPQDRQFILSSKKLLLSDSGFYLCAWTSGTYEQYFGPGTRLTVT.

There are many counts of this clone. The sequenced fragment ends 3 residues before the CDR3 boundary, so the rest is inferred from the germline J gene. The chain joins TRBV7-3 to TRBJ2-3, with 8 bases identical to TRBD2. Germline V gene lookup returns CDR1 SGHTA and CDR2 FQGTGA. This CDR3 contains 15 residues. Trimming cost V 4 bases and J 3 bases; bases outside gene matches: 6. The CDR3 DNA, read in part, is TGTGCCAGCAGCTCAACTAGACTAGCGACAGATACG. It translates to CASSSTRLATDT. The complete CDR3 sequence is CASSSTRLATDTQYF.

In this sample, this clone turned up a few times. The read comes to an end 3 residues before the CDR3 does, leaving the germline J gene to fill in the end. The chain employs TRBV19 and TRBJ2-7; D is perhaps TRBD2 (5 bases). The CDR3 is 13 residues long. Trimming left V 5 bases short and J 5 bases short, with 13 bases between. Germline CDR1 LNHDA, CDR2 SQIVND (reference sequence). The part of the CDR3 DNA that was read is TGTGCCAGTAGTCCCCCGGGGTCCCACGAG. Its translation: CASSPPGSHE. The whole CDR3 protein is CASSPPGSHEQYF.

This clone came up a few times. The sequenced fragment ends 3 residues before the CDR3 boundary, so the rest is inferred from the germline J gene. The chain employs TRBV30 and TRBJ1-4, with D perhaps matching TRBD1 (6 bases). The germline CDR1 and CDR2 sequences are GTSNPN and SVGIG (reference sequence). This CDR3 is built from 15 residues. V lost 1 base and J lost 4, with 13 bases in between. CDR3 region: CAWSALDRLNEKLFF. The DNA read from the CDR3 is TGTGCCTGGAGTGCCCTAGACAGGCTTAATGAAAAA.

This clone has only a few counts. The CDR3 end is not reached by the read, which stops 3 residues before it; the germline J gene fills it in. The chain combines TRBV7-2 with TRBJ1-1; 7 positions agree with TRBD1. The J segment lost 0 bases and the V segment lost 5 bases, leaving 6 bases of the junction unmatched. Germline CDR1 is SGHTA and CDR2 is FQGNSA. The CDR3 runs to 15 residues. CDR3 amino acids: CASSLGGRMNTEAFF. CDR3 DNA (partial): TGTGCCAGCAGCCTAGGGGGCCGAATGAACACTGAA.

Comment on this clone: Read coverage stops 3 residues before the CDR3 terminus; the germline J gene supplies the remainder. This rearrangement joins TRBV18 to TRBJ1-6; tentative D call: TRBD1 (5 bases). The germline CDR1 and CDR2 sequences are KGHSH and LQKENI. The CDR3 covers 14 residues. The V end was cut by 4 bases, the J end by 5 bases, with 9 bases between. The CDR3 DNA, read in part, is TGTGCCAGCTCACTTGACAGACATAATTCACCC. Amino acid sequence: CASSLDRHNSP. The CDR3 in full is CASSLDRHNSPLHF.

As regards this clone: Coverage ceases 3 residues before the CDR3 finishes, and the germline J gene fills in the end. This chain connects TRBV11-2 to TRBJ2-1, with D unresolved. The V end lost 1 base, the J end lost 7 bases, and 5 bases lay between the germline ends. The CDR3 consists of 12 residues. Per the germline V gene, CDR1 is SGHAT and CDR2 is FQNNGV. The sequenced part of the CDR3 DNA is TGTGCCAGCAGCTTAGTCAGGAATGAG. This encodes CASSLVRNE. The complete CDR3 sequence is CASSLVRNEQFF.

This clone was observed a few times. The sequenced fragment ends 3 residues before the CDR3 boundary, so the rest is inferred from the germline J gene. The chain is built from TRBV19 and TRBJ2-1; 8 bases fit TRBD1. The germline V gene encodes CDR1 LNHDA and CDR2 SQIVND (reference sequence). This CDR3 region has 16 residues. V shed 5 bases and J 5 bases; nucleotides not matched to a gene: 11. Incomplete CDR3 DNA: TGTGCCAGTAGTCCCCGGGACAGGAGAAAAAACAATGAG. This sequence encodes CASSPRDRRKNNE. The CDR3, in full, reads CASSPRDRRKNNEQFF.

This clone came up many times. The missing CDR3 end, 3 residues past where the read stops, is filled in from the germline J gene. The chain recombines TRBV5-1 with TRBJ2-2, with D perhaps matching TRBD1 or TRBD2 (6 bases each). CDR1 and CDR2 (germline): SGHRS, YFSETQ. V was cut by 2 bases and J by 3 bases, with 14 bases left in between. This CDR3 has 16 amino acids. The sequenced CDR3 bases are TGCGCCAGCAGCTTTGACAGGAGGGGTGACACCGGGGAG. Translation: CASSFDRRGDTGE. The whole CDR3 reads CASSFDRRGDTGELFF.

This clone was observed at least ten times. The read falls 3 residues short of the CDR3 end, and the missing part is taken from the germline J gene. J is TRBJ2-6 and V is TRBV5-1; possible D gene TRBD2, 5 bases. Looked up from germline, CDR1 is SGHRS and CDR2 is YFSETQ. This CDR3 is 17 amino acids long. V was clipped by 0 bases and J by 2 bases, with 12 bases between them. CDR3 in amino acids: CASSLDLLAAGANVLTF. Partial CDR3 DNA: TGCGCCAGCAGCTTGGATCTCCTAGCTGCTGGGGCCAACGTC. Combining the CDR3 with reference TRBV5-1 and TRBJ2-6 gives the whole variable domain KAGVTQTPRYLIKTRGQQVTLSCSPISGHRSVSWYQQTPGQGLQFLFEYFSETQRNKGNFPGRFSGRQFSNSRSEMNVSTLELGDSALYLCASSLDLLAAGANVLTFGAGSRLTVL.

This clone has only a few counts. The CDR3 end falls 3 residues outside the read, so it is completed with the germline J gene. The chain has TRBV7-9 and TRBJ2-1, with a tentative D call TRBD2 (6 bases). Germline V gene data show CDR1 as SEHNR and CDR2 as FQNEAQ (reference sequence). The CDR3 runs to 15 residues. V dropped 7 bases and J dropped 8 bases, with 21 bases sitting between them. Incomplete CDR3 DNA: TGTGCCAGCACTGAACAAAACGTCCCGGGGGATGAG. Residues: CASTEQNVPGDE. The full CDR3 is CASTEQNVPGDEQFF.

The sequenced CDR3 bases are TGTGCCAGCAGCTTTGGTAGAACCAATGAG. Protein: CASSFGRTNE. The whole CDR3 region reads CASSFGRTNEQFF. V and J are TRBV7-8 and TRBJ2-1, with D unresolved. Sequencing ends 3 residues short of the CDR3 end; the germline J gene provides the rest. V lost 3 bases and J 6 bases, leaving 9 bases between the germline ends. The CDR3 is 13 amino acids. Germline V gene sequence: CDR1 SGHVS, CDR2 FQNEAQ. The full variable domain, with the rest looked up from reference TRBV7-8 and TRBJ2-1, is GAGVSQSPRYKVAKRGQDVALRCDPISGHVSLFWYQQALGQGPEFLTYFQNEAQLDKSGLPSDRFFAERPEGSVSTLKIQRTQQEDSAVYLCASSFGRTNEQFFGPGTRLTVL.

This clone was observed a few times. The CDR3 is cut off 3 residues early in the read; its end comes from the germline J gene. The J gene is TRBJ1-2, the V gene TRBV20-1, with D uncertain. The CDR3 extends over 13 amino acids. CDR1 and CDR2 from the germline V gene are DFQATT and SNEGSKA (reference sequence). Deletions cut 1 base from V and 2 bases from J, with 8 bases between. CDR3: CSARGLHNYGYTF. The CDR3 bases that were read are TGCAGTGCTAGAGGGCTGCACAACTATGGC.